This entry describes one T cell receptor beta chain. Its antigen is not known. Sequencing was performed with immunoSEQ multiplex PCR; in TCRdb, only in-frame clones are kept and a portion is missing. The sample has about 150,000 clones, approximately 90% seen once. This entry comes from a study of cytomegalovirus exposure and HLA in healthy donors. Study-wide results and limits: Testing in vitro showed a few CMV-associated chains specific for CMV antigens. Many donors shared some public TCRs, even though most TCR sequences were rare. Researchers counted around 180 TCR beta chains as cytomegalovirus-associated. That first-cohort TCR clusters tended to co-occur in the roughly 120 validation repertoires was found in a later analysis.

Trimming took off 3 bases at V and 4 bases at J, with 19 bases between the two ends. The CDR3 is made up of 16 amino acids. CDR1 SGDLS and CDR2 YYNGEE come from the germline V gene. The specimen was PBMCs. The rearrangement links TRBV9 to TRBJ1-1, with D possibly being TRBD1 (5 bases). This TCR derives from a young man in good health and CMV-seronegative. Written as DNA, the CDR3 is TGTGCCAGCAGCGCCCCCGTTTTGGGGCGGAGCACTGAAGCTTTCTTT. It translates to CASSAPVLGRSTEAFF.